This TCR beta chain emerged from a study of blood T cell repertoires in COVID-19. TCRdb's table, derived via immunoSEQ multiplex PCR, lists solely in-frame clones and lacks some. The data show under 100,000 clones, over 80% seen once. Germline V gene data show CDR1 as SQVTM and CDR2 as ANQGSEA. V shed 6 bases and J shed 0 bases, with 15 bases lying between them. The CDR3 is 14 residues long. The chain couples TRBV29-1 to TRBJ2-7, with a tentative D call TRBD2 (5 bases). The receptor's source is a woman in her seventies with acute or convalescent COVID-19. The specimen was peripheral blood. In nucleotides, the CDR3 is TGCAGCGTGGAAATCGGGGTCCTCTCCTACGAGCAGTACTTC. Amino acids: CSVEIGVLSYEQYF.